The 20 T cell receptor beta chains below come from one sample, sequenced in a study of shared clonotypes between healthy human individuals. The repertoire was sequenced with immunoSEQ multiplex PCR; TCRdb's copy has only in-frame clones and lacks some. The sample includes over 2 million clones, roughly 95% of them seen just once. The sample taken for sequencing was naive CD4+ T cells sorted from blood. Subset in this sample: CD45RA+ positively selected. These receptors all stem from a man younger than 30 in good health.

Comments on this clone: This may stem from a read error, because a much larger clone lies one nucleotide away. A read error is likely, as this CDR3 ends without the conserved phenylalanine or tryptophan. The rearrangement joins TRBV5-4 to TRBJ1-6; D is unclear. Trimming left V 4 bases short and J 4 bases short, with 12 bases between. The CDR3 has 15 amino acids. Germline CDR1 SGHNT, CDR2 YYREEE (reference sequence). In nucleotides, the CDR3 is TGTGCCAGCAGCCCAGGAAGGTCTTATAATTCACCCCTCCACCTT. It codes for CASSPGRSYNSPLHL.

The V and J genes are TRBV6-6 and TRBJ1-6; maybe TRBD1 (6 bases). Trimming cost V 2 bases and J 0 bases, with 8 bases left between them. Germline V gene lookup returns CDR1 MNHNY and CDR2 SVGAGI (reference sequence). This CDR3 is built from 16 residues. This CDR3 is CASSYGGSSYNSPLHF. In nucleotides, the CDR3 is TGTGCCAGCAGTTACGGGGGCAGCTCCTATAATTCACCCCTCCACTTT.

The chain joins TRBV4-3 to TRBJ2-1; D not certain. CDR3 length: 12 amino acids. V was shortened by 0 bases and J by 10 bases, with 7 bases between the two germline ends. The germline CDR1 and CDR2 sequences are LGHNA and YSLEER. The CDR3 coding sequence is TGCGCCAGCAGCCAAGAATCTGGCGAGCAGTTCTTC. Its translation: CASSQESGEQFF.

The chain uses TRBV19 and TRBJ2-7; 7 bases are a match to TRBD1. Trimming cost V 11 bases and J 7 bases; bases outside gene matches: 17. The germline V gene encodes CDR1 LNHDA and CDR2 SQIVND (reference sequence). This CDR3 spans 14 amino acids. CDR3 sequence reads: CARRRPGQTNEQYF. Written as DNA, the CDR3 is TGTGCCCGAAGACGACCGGGACAGACGAATGAGCAGTACTTC.

This chain joins TRBV5-1 and TRBJ1-4; D perhaps matches TRBD1 (5 bases). From germline, CDR1 is SGHRS and CDR2 YFSETQ. This CDR3 region has 15 residues. The V end was cut by 7 bases, the J end by 3 bases, with 16 bases between. The CDR3 region is CASSTGPGPNEKLFF. The CDR3 DNA is TGCGCCAGCTCAACCGGGCCGGGACCTAATGAAAAACTGTTTTTT.

The chain links TRBV10-3 to TRBJ1-4, with D tentatively TRBD1 (5 bases). Germline V lookup: CDR1 ENHRY, CDR2 SYGVKD. V was clipped by 5 bases and J by 11 bases, with 15 bases between them. There are 13 residues in the CDR3. CDR3 amino acids: CAISIQGQEKLFF. In DNA form, the CDR3 reads TGTGCCATCAGTATCCAGGGTCAGGAGAAACTGTTTTTT.

With respect to this clone: The same CDR3 is also encoded by other DNA sequences in this sample. This chain uses TRBV10-3 with TRBJ2-5; 7 positions match TRBD1. V lost 0 bases and J lost 2; bases outside the gene matches: 0. The CDR3 runs 14 residues. The germline CDR1 and CDR2 sequences are ENHRY and SYGVKD. DNA for the CDR3: TGTGCCATCAGTGAGTCGGGACAGCAAGAGACCCAGTACTTC. It translates to CAISESGQQETQYF.

The V gene is TRBV7-3, the J gene TRBJ2-1, with D unclear. V lost 5 bases, J lost 0 bases, and 17 bases lay in between. Germline-derived CDR1 and CDR2 are SGHTA and FQGTGA. The CDR3 length is 17 residues. The CDR3 loop reads CASSPVNLGGSYNEQFF. CDR3 coding DNA: TGTGCCAGCAGCCCGGTAAATCTAGGCGGCTCCTACAATGAGCAGTTCTTC.

Notes on this clone: The same CDR3 arises from other DNA sequences in this sample as well. The rearrangement links TRBV5-1 to TRBJ2-7; 13 bases line up with TRBD2. CDR1 is SGHRS and CDR2 is YFSETQ in the germline V gene. Trimming at V came to 3 bases and at J to 4 bases, leaving 1 base not matched to a gene. This CDR3 comprises 14 residues. CDR3 nucleotides: TGCGCCAGCAGCTGGACTAGCGGGGGATACGAGCAGTACTTC. Its translation: CASSWTSGGYEQYF.

About this clone: A much larger clone is a single base away; this may be a read error. Other DNA sequences of this sample code for an identical CDR3. V is TRBV18 and J is TRBJ2-2; unclear D gene. CDR3 length equals 12 residues. V was cut by 3 bases and J by 4 bases, with 3 bases left in between. Germline CDR1 is KGHSH and CDR2 is LQKENI. For the CDR3, the DNA is TGTGCCAGCTCACCCGGCACCGGGGAGCTGTTTTTT. This translates into CASSPGTGELFF.

The chain carries TRBV5-6 and TRBJ1-1; unclear D gene. This CDR3 is 13 amino acids long. Per the germline V gene, CDR1 is SGHDT and CDR2 is YYEEEE. The V end lost 4 bases, the J end lost 0 bases, and 7 bases lay between the germline ends. In nucleotides, the CDR3 is TGTGCCAGCAGCGAGATTATGAACACTGAAGCTTTCTTT. Protein sequence: CASSEIMNTEAFF.

The rearrangement joins TRBV5-1 to TRBJ2-3; tentatively, D is TRBD1 (6 bases). V lost 2 bases and J lost 6, with 16 bases in between. The CDR3 extends over 15 amino acids. Germline V gives CDR1 SGHRS, CDR2 YFSETQ. CDR3 DNA: TGCGCCAGCAGCTTAGAACAGGGAGAGGTGGATACGCAGTATTTT. Translation gives CASSLEQGEVDTQYF.

The chain employs TRBV4-1 and TRBJ2-5; no firm D call. CDR1 and CDR2 from the germline V gene are MGHRA and YSYEKL. V dropped 3 bases and J dropped 2 bases, with 13 bases sitting between them. This CDR3 region has 15 residues. The CDR3 bases are TGCGCCAGCAGCCAGAGAAGAGTAACACAAGAGACCCAGTACTTC. It codes for CASSQRRVTQETQYF.

J is TRBJ2-3 and V is TRBV28; D not certain. Germline lookup yields CDR1 MDHEN and CDR2 SYDVKM. Trimming left V 5 bases short and J 2 bases short, with 8 bases between. The CDR3 spans 13 residues. CDR3 residues: CASSQKPTDTQYF. The CDR3 DNA follows: TGTGCCAGCAGTCAGAAACCCACAGATACGCAGTATTTT.

The chain combines TRBV2 with TRBJ2-7; 8 nucleotides line up with TRBD1. Germline CDR1 is SNHLY and CDR2 is FYNNEI. Trimming cost V 6 bases and J 4 bases; bases outside gene matches: 8. The CDR3 has 14 amino acids. Written as DNA, the CDR3 is TGTGCCAGCAGCGATCAGACAGGGGCTTACGAGCAGTACTTC. It encodes CASSDQTGAYEQYF.

The V gene is TRBV10-3, the J gene TRBJ1-1, with unresolved D. Germline assignment: CDR1 ENHRY and CDR2 SYGVKD. CDR3 length: 13 amino acids. Trimming stripped 7 bases from V and 5 bases from J, with 14 bases between. The CDR3 region is CAITTASKTEAFF. CDR3 bases: TGTGCCATCACAACAGCCTCAAAGACTGAAGCTTTCTTT.

This sequence joins TRBV10-3 and TRBJ2-7; 15 nucleotides agree with TRBD2. Germline CDR1 ENHRY, CDR2 SYGVKD. Trimming at V came to 1 base and at J to 2 bases, leaving 0 bases not matched to a gene. The CDR3 spans 16 residues. The CDR3 sequence: CAISEWTSGGAYEQYF. DNA of the CDR3: TGTGCCATCAGTGAGTGGACTAGCGGGGGGGCCTACGAGCAGTACTTC.

The genes are TRBV7-9 and TRBJ1-5; no clear D gene. Trimming took 5 bases from V and 3 from J, leaving 14 bases between them. The germline V gene has CDR1 SEHNR and CDR2 FQNEAQ (reference sequence). The CDR3 contains 15 residues. CDR3 sequence (DNA): TGTGCCAGCAGCCAGACACAAGCCTTCAATCAGCCCCAGCATTTT. Amino acids: CASSQTQAFNQPQHF.

The chain has TRBV28 and TRBJ2-6; no firm D call. The ends were cut back, 4 bases at V and 0 bases at J, with 13 bases in the middle. Germline lookup yields CDR1 MDHEN and CDR2 SYDVKM. The CDR3 extends over 17 amino acids. CDR3 amino acids: CASSYHLTVSGANVLTF. The CDR3 DNA follows: TGTGCCAGCAGTTACCATCTAACCGTCTCTGGGGCCAACGTCCTGACTTTC.

This sequence joins TRBV5-8 and TRBJ2-6; 7 bases align to TRBD1. CDR1 and CDR2 (germline): SGHTS, YDEGEE. The J segment lost 0 bases and the V segment lost 4 bases, leaving 4 bases of the junction unmatched. CDR3 length: 16 amino acids. CDR3 sequence reads: CASSPGQNSGANVLTF. The CDR3 nucleotides are TGTGCCAGCAGCCCGGGACAGAACTCTGGGGCCAACGTCCTGACTTTC.